A selection of T cell receptor beta chains follows, all from one sample in a study of shared clonotypes between healthy human individuals. Generated by immunoSEQ multiplex PCR, the TCRdb table keeps only in-frame clones and is missing some. The data show roughly 2.4 million clones, with approximately 96% seen just once and less than 0.15% held by the top ten. The sequencing input was naive CD4+ T cells sorted from blood. These TCRs come from a man aged 18 to 29 in good health. Each CDR3 is given with its conserved first and last residue. A D gene is named only where the DNA matches it firmly. Rows give clone size only sometimes, using once, few, many, or a class for an expanded clone.

CDR3 DNA | CDR3 protein | J gene | D gene | clone size | V gene
TGTGCCAGCACTCCCCCCGGGGGGGCGAAGGAGACCCAGTACTTC | CASTPPGGAKETQYF | TRBJ2-5 | TRBD2 | NA | TRBV6-5
TGCGCCAGCAGCGTGACAGGGATGGCAGATACGCAGTATTTT | CASSVTGMADTQYF | TRBJ2-3 | TRBD1 | NA | TRBV5-1
TGCGCCAGCAGCTCGCAACAGGGTTTAAGTGAGCAGTTCTTC | CASSSQQGLSEQFF | TRBJ2-1 | NA | NA | TRBV5-1
TGCGCCAGCAGCCGTGACAGGGGTTCATACGAGCAGTACTTC | CASSRDRGSYEQYF | TRBJ2-7 | TRBD1 | NA | TRBV10-2
TGTGCCAGCAGTGGGGGACAGGGGGCACTTCCTGGGGCCAACGTCCTGACTTTC | CASSGGQGALPGANVLTF | TRBJ2-6 | TRBD1 | NA | TRBV25-1
TGTGCCAGCAGCTTAGTTGGCAGCAATCAGCCCCAGCATTTT | CASSLVGSNQPQHF | TRBJ1-5 | NA | few | TRBV7-9
TGTGCCAGCAGTGGAACCGACGATTATGGCTACACCTTC | CASSGTDDYGYTF | TRBJ1-2 | NA | NA | TRBV6-1
TGTGCCAGCAGGGAAAGACTAGGGGCGTTCGAGCAGTACTTC | CASRERLGAFEQYF | TRBJ2-7 | NA | NA | TRBV6-5
TGTGCCAGCAGCGGATCAGGTCGCACAGATACGCAGTATTTT | CASSGSGRTDTQYF | TRBJ2-3 | NA | NA | TRBV9
TGCGCCAGCAGCCGGACAGGACTAGCGGGGAGAGACAATGAGCAGTTCTTC | CASSRTGLAGRDNEQFF | TRBJ2-1 | TRBD2 | NA | TRBV4-1
TGTGCCAGCAGTTTATCCGGGACGGTAAACACTGAAGCTTTCTTT | CASSLSGTVNTEAFF | TRBJ1-1 | NA | NA | TRBV6-5
TGCGCCAGCACCGAAGCGGGGGGCAACACAGATACGCAGTATTTT | CASTEAGGNTDTQYF | TRBJ2-3 | TRBD2 | NA | TRBV5-1
TGTGCCAGCAGCGTAGGGGTGGCTAATGAAAAACTGTTTTTT | CASSVGVANEKLFF | TRBJ1-4 | NA | once | TRBV9
TGTGCCAGCTCCAAACCTATGACTGGAAACACCATATATTTT | CASSKPMTGNTIYF | TRBJ1-3 | NA | NA | TRBV18
TGTGCCAGCAGCCAAGCAAACTATGGCTACACCTTC | CASSQANYGYTF | TRBJ1-2 | NA | NA | TRBV14
TGTGCCAGCTCACGGGACAGCTCCTACGAGCAGTACTTC | CASSRDSSYEQYF | TRBJ2-7 | TRBD1 | NA | TRBV18
TGTGCCAGCTCACAGGGACTTCAGGAGACCCAGTACTTC | CASSQGLQETQYF | TRBJ2-5 | NA | NA | TRBV18
TGTGCCAGCAGTCCCCGCGACAGAAATTCACCCCTCCACTTT | CASSPRDRNSPLHF | TRBJ1-6 | NA | NA | TRBV27
TGTGCCAGCAGTGTTGGGAACATTCAGTACTTC | CASSVGNIQYF | TRBJ2-4 | NA | NA | TRBV25-1
TGTGCCACCAGCACCGGACAAAACTATGGCTACACCTTC | CATSTGQNYGYTF | TRBJ1-2 | NA | NA | TRBV15
TGTGCCAGCAGTTCAGGGACAGGAAACATTCAGTACTTC | CASSSGTGNIQYF | TRBJ2-4 | TRBD1 | NA | TRBV27
TGTGCCAGTAGTACAAAAGGAGTTCCGAACACCGGGGAGCTGTTTTTT | CASSTKGVPNTGELFF | TRBJ2-2 | NA | NA | TRBV19
TGTGCCAGTAGTATAGGGGCTAGCGGGAGGTTTGAGACCCAGTACTTC | CASSIGASGRFETQYF | TRBJ2-5 | TRBD2 | NA | TRBV19
TGTGCCAGCAGTCAGGTAGCAGCGGGTCGCTCCTACAATGAGCAGTTCTTC | CASSQVAAGRSYNEQFF | TRBJ2-1 | NA | once | TRBV7-4
TGTGCCATCAGTGAGTCGGGGGGGGACGCCTCATCAGATACGCAGTATTTT | CAISESGGDASSDTQYF | TRBJ2-3 | TRBD2 | NA | TRBV10-3
TGTGCCAGCAGCTTTGGAGGTCGAGCGTCCGAGCAGTACTTC | CASSFGGRASEQYF | TRBJ2-7 | NA | NA | TRBV7-6
TGTGCCAGCAGCCCAGCGGGAGGGCCCTACGAGCAGTACTTC | CASSPAGGPYEQYF | TRBJ2-7 | TRBD2 | NA | TRBV7-2
TGTGCCACCAGCAGAGATCGATGGGCCGCAGCCCTAGGAGGCTACACCTTC | CATSRDRWAAALGGYTF | TRBJ1-2 | NA | NA | TRBV15
TGTGCCAGCAGCTTAGTGTCCGAGCAGTACTTC | CASSLVSEQYF | TRBJ2-7 | NA | NA | TRBV7-9
TGTGCCATCAGTGAAGAGACTAATGAAAAACTGTTTTTT | CAISEETNEKLFF | TRBJ1-4 | NA | NA | TRBV10-3
TGTGCCAGCAGCCCTGGCGGGGGGAGCACCATATATTTT | CASSPGGGSTIYF | TRBJ1-3 | NA | NA | TRBV5-4
TGTGCCAGCAGCCGACGGGGCGTCAGCAATCAGCCCCAGCATTTT | CASSRRGVSNQPQHF | TRBJ1-5 | NA | NA | TRBV4-2